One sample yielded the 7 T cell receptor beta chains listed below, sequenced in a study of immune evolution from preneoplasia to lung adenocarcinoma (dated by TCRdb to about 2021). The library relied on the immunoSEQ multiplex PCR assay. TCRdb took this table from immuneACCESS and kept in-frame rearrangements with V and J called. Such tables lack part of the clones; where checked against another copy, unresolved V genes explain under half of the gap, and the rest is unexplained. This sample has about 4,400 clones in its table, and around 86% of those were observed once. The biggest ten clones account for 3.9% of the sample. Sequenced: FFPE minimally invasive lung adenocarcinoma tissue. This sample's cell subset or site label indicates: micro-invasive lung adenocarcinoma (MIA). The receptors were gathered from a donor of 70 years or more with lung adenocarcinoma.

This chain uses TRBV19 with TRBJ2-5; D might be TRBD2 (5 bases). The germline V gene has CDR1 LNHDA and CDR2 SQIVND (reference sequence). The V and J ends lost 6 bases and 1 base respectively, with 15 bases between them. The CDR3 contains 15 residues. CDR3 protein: CASRHSAMIQETQYF. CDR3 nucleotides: TGTGCCAGTAGACATAGCGCCATGATCCAAGAGACCCAGTACTTC. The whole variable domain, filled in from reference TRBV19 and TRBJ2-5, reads DGGITQSPKYLFRKEGQNVTLSCEQNLNHDAMYWYRQDPGQGLRLIYYSQIVNDFQKGDIAEGYSVSREKKESFPLTVTSAQKNPTAFYLCASRHSAMIQETQYFGPGTRLLVL.

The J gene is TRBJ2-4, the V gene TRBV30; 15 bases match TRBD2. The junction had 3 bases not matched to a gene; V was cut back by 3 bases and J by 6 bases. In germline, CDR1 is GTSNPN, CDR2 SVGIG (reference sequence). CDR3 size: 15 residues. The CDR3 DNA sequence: TGTGCCTGGAGCCCGGGACTAGCGGGAGGAAACATTCAGTACTTC. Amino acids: CAWSPGLAGGNIQYF. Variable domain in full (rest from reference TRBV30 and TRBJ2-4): SQTIHQWPATLVQPVGSPLSLECTVEGTSNPNLYWYRQAAGRGLQLLFYSVGIGQISSEVPQNLSASRPQDRQFILSSKKLLLSDSGFYLCAWSPGLAGGNIQYFGAGTRLSVL.

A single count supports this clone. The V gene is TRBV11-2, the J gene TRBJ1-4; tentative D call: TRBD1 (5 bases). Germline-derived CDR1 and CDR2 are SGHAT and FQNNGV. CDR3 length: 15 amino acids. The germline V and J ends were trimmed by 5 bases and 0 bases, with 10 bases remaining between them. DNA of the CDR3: TGTGCCAGCAGCCCGCGGACACCAACTAATGAAAAACTGTTTTTT. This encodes CASSPRTPTNEKLFF.

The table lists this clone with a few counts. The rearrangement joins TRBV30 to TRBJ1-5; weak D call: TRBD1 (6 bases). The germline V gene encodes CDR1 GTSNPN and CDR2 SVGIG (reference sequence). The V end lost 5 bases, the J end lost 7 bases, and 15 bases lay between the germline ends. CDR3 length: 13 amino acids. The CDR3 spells CAWGTGSRQPQHF. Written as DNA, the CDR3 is TGTGCCTGGGGCACAGGGTCGAGGCAGCCCCAGCATTTT.

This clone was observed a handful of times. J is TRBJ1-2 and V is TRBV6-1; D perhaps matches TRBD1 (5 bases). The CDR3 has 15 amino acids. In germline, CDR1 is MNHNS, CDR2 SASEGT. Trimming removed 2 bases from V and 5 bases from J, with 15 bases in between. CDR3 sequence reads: CASSELLGDGYGYTF. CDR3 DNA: TGTGCCAGCAGTGAATTGTTAGGGGACGGGTATGGCTACACCTTC.

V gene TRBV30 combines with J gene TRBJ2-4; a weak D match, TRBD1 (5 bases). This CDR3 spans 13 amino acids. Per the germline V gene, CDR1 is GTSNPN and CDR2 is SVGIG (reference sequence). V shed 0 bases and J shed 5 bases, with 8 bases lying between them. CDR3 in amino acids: CAWSVQGQNIQYF. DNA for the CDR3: TGTGCCTGGAGTGTTCAGGGCCAAAACATTCAGTACTTC.

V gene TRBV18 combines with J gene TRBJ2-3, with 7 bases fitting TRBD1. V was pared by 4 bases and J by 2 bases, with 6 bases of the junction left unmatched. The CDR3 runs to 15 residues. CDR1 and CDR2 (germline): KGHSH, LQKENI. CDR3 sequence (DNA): TGTGCCAGCTCACGAACCGGGACAGTCACAGATACGCAGTATTTT. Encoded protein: CASSRTGTVTDTQYF.